This TCR beta chain was found in a study of a mutant IDH1 vaccine in newly diagnosed glioma. This table comes from immunoSEQ multiplex PCR, and its TCRdb copy is limited to in-frame clones, with some not included. The sample consists of 25,000 to 40,000 clones, 78% of them appearing once. By share of the sample, this clone is hyperexpanded (1% or more). No antigen is known for it. Described time point: week 35, safety follow-up. Alongside topical imiquimod, each dose of vaccine comprised 300 ug of mutant IDH1 20-mer peptide. Germline V lookup: CDR1 SGHRS, CDR2 YFSETQ. V trimming: 2 bases; J trimming: 2 bases; junction bases outside the gene matches: 3. This CDR3 is 14 amino acids long.

The clonotype originates from a woman aged 40 to 49 with glioma. The chain carries TRBV5-1 and TRBJ2-7; TRBD2 aligns across 8 bases. The sequenced sample was PBMCs, obtained from a glioma patient whose treatment included an IDH1 peptide vaccine. The CDR3 spells CASSFSGGAYEQYF. DNA of the CDR3: TGCGCCAGCAGCTTTTCCGGGGGGGCCTACGAGCAGTACTTC.